This T cell receptor (beta chain) is from a study of breast tumors, draining lymph nodes, adjacent tissues. TCRdb passed the multiplex PCR reads through MiXCR, listing each CDR3 protein once. Of under 250,000 distinct CDR3 sequences listed, 32% are singletons. Trimming took 5 bases from V and 11 from J, leaving 12 bases between them. CDR1 is MNHEY, CDR2 SVGAGI, per germline. CDR3 length: 11 amino acids. The lymph nodes were axillary draining lymph nodes from breast cancer patients. This clonotype was observed at least ten times. This sequence originates from a female donor with breast cancer. Some clones in this sample may be carry-over from other donors' samples. The V gene is TRBV6-5, the J gene TRBJ2-5; D may be TRBD2 (5 bases). The sequenced sample consisted of axillary lymph node tissue. This CDR3 is CASSHGMFQYF. DNA for the CDR3: TGTGCCAGCAGTCACGGGATGTTTCAGTACTTC.